One and the same sample provided the 16 T cell receptor beta chains below, sequenced in a study of T cell responses to AZD1222 COVID-19 vaccine. Method: immunoSEQ multiplex PCR; TCRdb's copy keeps in-frame clones and lacks some. The table records about 94,000 clones, about 85% of them present only once. The source material was peripheral blood, sampled 28 days after the second AZD1222 dose. The source of these receptors is an adult who received the AZD1222 COVID-19 vaccine.

This chain links TRBV4-3 with TRBJ1-6, with TRBD1 matching over 8 bases. There are 16 residues in the CDR3. Germline CDR1 is LGHNA and CDR2 is YSLEER. The ends lost 1 base at V and 10 bases at J; junction bases unmatched: 9. The CDR3 protein is CASSQARQGAGSPLHF. The CDR3 DNA is TGCGCCAGCAGCCAAGCTCGCCAGGGGGCAGGATCACCCCTCCACTTT.

The V and J genes are TRBV5-5 and TRBJ2-1; D remains ambiguous. The CDR3 extends over 12 amino acids. Trimming cost V 2 bases and J 6 bases, with 6 bases left between them. Germline CDR1 is SGHKS and CDR2 is YYEKEE (reference sequence). In DNA, the CDR3 is TGTGCCAGCAGCTTTGGGATCAATGAGCAGTTCTTC. Translated, it gives CASSFGINEQFF.

This sequence joins TRBV6-4 and TRBJ1-2, with D perhaps TRBD1 (6 bases). CDR1 MRHNA and CDR2 SNTAGT come from the germline V gene. This CDR3 has 16 residues. Deletions cut 0 bases from V and 4 bases from J, with 15 bases between. The CDR3 region is CASSDSSGGHIYGYTF. CDR3 DNA: TGTGCCAGCAGTGACTCATCGGGGGGCCATATCTATGGCTACACCTTC.

This clone turned up a few times. The chain has TRBV10-3 and TRBJ2-2; D uncertain. Trimming stripped 0 bases from V and 1 base from J, with 0 bases between. The CDR3 length is 13 residues. CDR1 is ENHRY, CDR2 SYGVKD, per germline. The CDR3 DNA reads TGTGCCATCAGTGAGTCGAACACCGGGGAGCTGTTTTTT. Translated, it gives CAISESNTGELFF.

V and J are TRBV6-6 and TRBJ1-4, with D tentatively TRBD1 (5 bases). V dropped 6 bases and J dropped 4 bases, with 12 bases sitting between them. Germline CDR1 MNHNY, CDR2 SVGAGI (reference sequence). The CDR3 is 14 residues long. The CDR3 reads CASRTGTLNEKLFF. The CDR3 region has the DNA TGTGCCAGCAGAACCGGGACCCTTAATGAAAAACTGTTTTTT.

The rearrangement links TRBV5-1 to TRBJ2-1, with 12 positions matching TRBD2. The CDR3 runs 20 residues. With V trimmed by 4 bases and J by 6 bases, 20 bases remained unmatched. Germline CDR1 and CDR2: SGHRS and YFSETQ. The CDR3 sequence is CASSRQPSAGRLAGVNEQFF. The CDR3 DNA sequence: TGCGCCAGCAGCCGTCAACCTTCGGCAGGGCGACTAGCGGGAGTCAATGAGCAGTTCTTC. The variable domain in full, completed from reference TRBV5-1 and TRBJ2-1, reads KAGVTQTPRYLIKTRGQQVTLSCSPISGHRSVSWYQQTPGQGLQFLFEYFSETQRNKGNFPGRFSGRQFSNSRSEMNVSTLELGDSALYLCASSRQPSAGRLAGVNEQFFGPGTRLTVL.

This sequence joins TRBV6-5 and TRBJ2-2, with TRBD2 identical over 8 bases. CDR1 and CDR2 from the germline V gene are MNHEY and SVGAGI. The trim removed 6 bases at V and 6 bases at J, leaving 12 bases unmatched. This CDR3 is 16 amino acids long. The CDR3 spells CASSYLTSGRPGELFF. The DNA of the CDR3 is TGTGCCAGCAGCTACCTTACGAGCGGGAGACCCGGGGAGCTGTTTTTT.

This chain uses TRBV5-6 with TRBJ2-2, with TRBD2 as a possible D gene (6 bases). There are 16 residues in the CDR3. Per germline, CDR1 SGHDT and CDR2 YYEEEE. Trimming shortened V by 4 bases and J by 6 bases, and 19 bases separated the two germline ends. This CDR3 reads CASSPLEGNGPGELFF. The DNA of the CDR3 is TGTGCCAGCAGCCCGCTGGAGGGTAATGGACCCGGGGAGCTGTTTTTT.

The chain carries TRBV29-1 and TRBJ2-3; D is ambiguous. The CDR3 covers 12 residues. CDR1 and CDR2 (germline): SQVTM, ANQGSEA. Trimming cost V 5 bases and J 0 bases, with 6 bases left between them. DNA for the CDR3: TGCAGCGTTACGGTTAGCACAGATACGCAGTATTTT. As protein: CSVTVSTDTQYF.

This chain joins TRBV19 and TRBJ1-2, with D maybe TRBD1 (5 bases). V was pared by 5 bases and J by 8 bases, with 18 bases between. Germline values: CDR1 LNHDA, CDR2 SQIVND (reference sequence). This CDR3 region has 14 residues. For the CDR3, the DNA is TGTGCCAGTAGTGTACCAACTGGGGCAGGCGGCTACACCTTC. Translation gives CASSVPTGAGGYTF. The full variable domain, rest sourced from reference TRBV19 and TRBJ1-2, is DGGITQSPKYLFRKEGQNVTLSCEQNLNHDAMYWYRQDPGQGLRLIYYSQIVNDFQKGDIAEGYSVSREKKESFPLTVTSAQKNPTAFYLCASSVPTGAGGYTFGSGTRLTVV.

The J gene is TRBJ2-3, the V gene TRBV30; TRBD1 is a possible D gene (5 bases). From germline, CDR1 is GTSNPN and CDR2 SVGIG (reference sequence). The CDR3 extends over 14 amino acids. V lost 1 base and J lost 1, with 9 bases in between. This chain's CDR3 is CAWSGTSRTDTQYF. The CDR3 nucleotides read TGTGCCTGGAGTGGGACATCCCGCACAGATACGCAGTATTTT.

The chain employs TRBV5-1 and TRBJ1-1; 9 nucleotides match TRBD1. This CDR3 comprises 15 residues. Germline V lookup: CDR1 SGHRS, CDR2 YFSETQ. V gave up 4 bases and J gave up 4 bases; unmatched junction bases: 8. CDR3 amino acids: CASSPGQGLGTEAFF. In nucleotides, the CDR3 is TGCGCCAGCAGCCCGGGACAGGGATTAGGCACTGAAGCTTTCTTT.

The chain joins TRBV10-3 to TRBJ2-1; possible D gene TRBD2, 5 bases. Deletions cut 10 bases from V and 2 bases from J, with 12 bases between. The CDR3 runs to 13 residues. Germline CDR1 ENHRY, CDR2 SYGVKD. The CDR3 DNA is TGTGCCACCGGAGGCCCGACCTACAATGAGCAGTTCTTC. Its protein product is CATGGPTYNEQFF.

The genes are TRBV3-1 (or the pseudogene TRBV3-2) and TRBJ2-2, with 7 nucleotides matching TRBD2. This CDR3 is built from 16 residues. Germline V gives CDR1 LGHDT, CDR2 YNNKEL (reference sequence). The ends lost 0 bases at V and 7 bases at J; junction bases unmatched: 8. The CDR3 sequence is CASSQEGTTIGGELFF. The DNA of the CDR3 is TGTGCCAGCAGCCAAGAAGGGACTACCATAGGCGGGGAGCTGTTTTTT.

The rearrangement joins TRBV4-2 to TRBJ2-7; D unclear. Trimming pared 2 bases from V and 1 base from J, leaving 6 bases between. This CDR3 is 13 amino acids long. Germline V CDR1 and CDR2: LGHNA, YNFKEQ. CDR3 sequence reads: CASSQPDSYEQYF. The CDR3 region has the DNA TGTGCCAGCAGCCAACCGGATTCCTACGAGCAGTACTTC.

This chain connects TRBV9 to TRBJ1-2; possibly TRBD1 for D (6 bases). Germline V gene data show CDR1 as SGDLS and CDR2 as YYNGEE. Between the trimmed V and J ends, which lost 2 bases and 8 bases, there was a span of 25 bases. The CDR3 is made up of 17 amino acids. This CDR3 reads CASSVGGTLSQGGGYTF. The CDR3 DNA sequence: TGTGCCAGCAGCGTGGGAGGGACACTCTCCCAAGGGGGGGGCTACACCTTC. Full variable domain (missing parts from reference TRBV9 and TRBJ1-2): DSGVTQTPKHLITATGQRVTLRCSPRSGDLSVYWYQQSLDQGLQFLIQYYNGEERAKGNILERFSAQQFPDLHSELNLSSLELGDSALYFCASSVGGTLSQGGGYTFGSGTRLTVV.